This T cell receptor (beta chain) originates from a study of T cell responses to AZD1222 COVID-19 vaccine. Background on the study: Pooling was applied to second doses at about 4 or about 12 weeks.

The repertoire was sequenced with immunoSEQ multiplex PCR; TCRdb's copy has only in-frame clones and lacks some. Among approximately 94,000 clones listed, approximately 87% were seen once. To note about this clone: Its cognate antigen is unknown.

This CDR3 has 16 amino acids. Germline V CDR1 and CDR2: LNHDA, SQIVND (reference sequence). V gave up 7 bases and J gave up 4 bases, with 22 bases separating them. Study outcomes and limitations: Just five or six AZD1222 recipients tested seropositive at baseline.

The rearrangement joins TRBV19 to TRBJ1-1, with D hard to call. This sequence was found in an adult in good health. Material: peripheral blood, obtained on day 0 of AZD1222 vaccination. CDR3 coding DNA: TGTGCCAGTAAAAGAGATGGGAGCCGAACGGCCACTGAAGCTTTCTTT. This sequence encodes CASKRDGSRTATEAFF. Based on the CDR3 plus reference TRBV19 and TRBJ1-1, the full variable domain is DGGITQSPKYLFRKEGQNVTLSCEQNLNHDAMYWYRQDPGQGLRLIYYSQIVNDFQKGDIAEGYSVSREKKESFPLTVTSAQKNPTAFYLCASKRDGSRTATEAFFGQGTRLTVV.